This T cell receptor (beta chain) was observed in a study of T cells in Graves' hyperthyroidism and ophthalmopathy. As for the study in general: Peripheral blood was taken when the disease was first diagnosed, before any treatment began.

TCR beta CDR3 region amplification was performed from RNA transcripts. HTBI primers were used for first-round RT-PCR of the TCR CDR3. A single record per CDR3 protein comes from TCRdb applying MiXCR to the multiplex PCR reads. Of around 690,000 distinct CDR3 sequences in the sample, approximately 15% were seen once. Germline CDR1 KGHDR, CDR2 SFDVKD. This CDR3 comprises 15 residues. The V gene end was trimmed by 2 bases and the J gene end by 8 bases; junction bases not matched to a gene: 6. The study enrolled patients aged 18 to 65 with newly diagnosed hyperthyroidism of under 2 months' duration. The genes are TRBV24-1 and TRBJ2-1; 9 nucleotides line up with TRBD1. Sample: blood. This clonotype was obtained from a man aged 50 to 60 with Graves' hyperthyroidism. The CDR3 coding sequence is TGTGCCACCAGTGATTCTGGACAGGGGTGGGATGAGCAGTTCTTC. It is translated as CATSDSGQGWDEQFF.